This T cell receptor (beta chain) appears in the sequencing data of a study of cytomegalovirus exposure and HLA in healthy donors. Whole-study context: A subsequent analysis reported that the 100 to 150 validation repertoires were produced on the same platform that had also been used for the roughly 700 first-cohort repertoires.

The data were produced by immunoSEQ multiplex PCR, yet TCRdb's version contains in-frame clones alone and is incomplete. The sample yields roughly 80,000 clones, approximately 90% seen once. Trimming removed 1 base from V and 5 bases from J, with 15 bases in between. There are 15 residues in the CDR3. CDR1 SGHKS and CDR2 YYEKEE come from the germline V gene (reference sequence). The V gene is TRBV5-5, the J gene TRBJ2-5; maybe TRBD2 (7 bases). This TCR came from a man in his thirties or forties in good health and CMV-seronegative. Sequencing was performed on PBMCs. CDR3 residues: CASSLYGGASETQYF. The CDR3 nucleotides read TGTGCCAGCAGCTTGTATGGGGGGGCCTCGGAGACCCAGTACTTC.